This T cell receptor beta chain was sequenced for a study of blood T cell repertoires in COVID-19 (TCRdb year 2020). Concerning the study at large: Collaborator samples came from the United States, Italy and Spain and covered acute and convalescent phases of COVID-19. The prospective study material was composed of cDNA or gDNA derived from T cells, B-cell-depleted T cells, or PBMCs. Subjects who had been exposed to COVID-19, were actively infected with it, or had recovered from it provided the deeply sampled blood TCRbeta repertoires that made up the dataset. The repertoires were released in a freely available public database intended as a resource for research on the immune response to SARS-CoV-2. Samples came from the ongoing ImmuneRACE study (first 160 participants) plus 1,254 subjects from 6 global collaborators. Sample metadata almost always included a de-identified subject ID, COVID-19 status, age in years and sex. Where available, HLA class I and class II types were obtained from metadata supplied by the sample provider rather than from assay-based typing. Study-level results and caveats: The amount of clinical and demographic metadata varied by source and participant and was provided uncurated.

Each collaborating institution followed its own protocols to collect whole blood in K2EDTA tubes. Collaborator samples were shipped for TCRbeta analysis as frozen whole blood, isolated PBMCs, or DNA extracted from either sample type. TCRbeta CDR3 regions were amplified from genomic DNA by means of the immunoSEQ Assay, a bias-controlled multiplex PCR. The authors processed their data as follows. Nucleated cell counts per sample were estimated from amplification of reference gene primers within the assay. Sequence reads were collapsed and filtered to measure the absolute abundance of every unique TCRbeta CDR3 rearrangement. Productive Simpson clonality was computed per sample as the square root of Simpson's diversity index over productive rearrangements. Here the immuneACCESS table is served through TCRdb, limited to in-frame sequences with V and J called. Missing clones are a known gap in these copies; in checked studies unresolved V genes cover under half, and the rest lacks a known reason. V and J calls and clone size are as listed in that table; D and trimming were resolved from the DNA. Here the sample has about 260,000 clones; 80% to 90% occur a single time. Roughly 3.9% of the sample is held by the ten biggest clonotypes.

Worth noting for this clone: Which antigen it targets is not known. The input lacks base qualities; no much larger clone sits a single base away.

The germline V and J ends show losses of 0 bases and 11 bases respectively, and no gene match explains 13 bases of the junction. The CDR3 runs 16 amino acids, cysteine and phenylalanine included. Here the CDR3 DNA is all that survives: 48 bases in frame from base 1. For CDR1 and CDR2, the germline V gene lists SGHRS and YFSETQ. The chain joins TRBV5-1 to TRBJ1-2, with 10 bases in between that match TRBD1. The sample was peripheral blood. This receptor was obtained from a middle-aged woman with acute or convalescent COVID-19. The CDR3 protein is CASSLESTGTGDRYTF. The DNA sequence follows: TGCGCCAGCAGCTTGGAGTCTACCGGGACAGGGGACCGGTACACCTTC.